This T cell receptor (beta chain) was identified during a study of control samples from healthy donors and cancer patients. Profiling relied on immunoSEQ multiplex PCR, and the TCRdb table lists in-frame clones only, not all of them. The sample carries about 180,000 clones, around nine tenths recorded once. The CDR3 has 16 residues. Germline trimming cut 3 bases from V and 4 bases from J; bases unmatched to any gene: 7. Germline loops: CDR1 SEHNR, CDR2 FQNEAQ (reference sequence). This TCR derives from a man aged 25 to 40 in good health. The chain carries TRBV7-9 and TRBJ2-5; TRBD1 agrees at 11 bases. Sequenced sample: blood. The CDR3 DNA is TGTGCCAGCAGCTTTTCCGGGACAGGGGGTGGAGAGACCCAGTACTTC. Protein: CASSFSGTGGGETQYF.